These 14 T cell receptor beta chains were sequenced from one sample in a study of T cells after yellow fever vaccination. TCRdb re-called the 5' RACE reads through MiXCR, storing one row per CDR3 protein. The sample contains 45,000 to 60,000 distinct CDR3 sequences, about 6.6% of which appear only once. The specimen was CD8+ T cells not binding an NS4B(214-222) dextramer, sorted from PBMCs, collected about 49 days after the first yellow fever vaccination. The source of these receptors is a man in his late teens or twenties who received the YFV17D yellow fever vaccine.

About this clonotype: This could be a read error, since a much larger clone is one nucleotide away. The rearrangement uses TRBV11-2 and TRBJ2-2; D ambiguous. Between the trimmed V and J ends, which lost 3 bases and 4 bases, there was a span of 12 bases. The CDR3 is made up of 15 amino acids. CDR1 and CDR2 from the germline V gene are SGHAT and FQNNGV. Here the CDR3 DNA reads TGTGCCAGCAGCTTCCGCGCGGATATCACCGGGGAGCTGTTTTTT. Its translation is CASSFRADITGELFF.

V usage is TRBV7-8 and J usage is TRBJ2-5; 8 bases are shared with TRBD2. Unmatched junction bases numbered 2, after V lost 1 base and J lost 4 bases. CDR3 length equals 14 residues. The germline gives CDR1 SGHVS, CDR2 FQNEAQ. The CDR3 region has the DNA TGTGCCAGCAGCTTAGGGACTAGCCTAGAGACCCAGTACTTC. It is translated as CASSLGTSLETQYF.

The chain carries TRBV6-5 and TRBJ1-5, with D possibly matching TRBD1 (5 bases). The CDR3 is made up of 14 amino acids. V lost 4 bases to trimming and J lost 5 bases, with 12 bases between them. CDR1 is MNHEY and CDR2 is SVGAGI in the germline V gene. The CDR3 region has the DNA TGTGCCAGCAGTTCCGGACTAGGGGATCAGCCCCAGCATTTT. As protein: CASSSGLGDQPQHF.

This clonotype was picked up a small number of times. The CDR3, as DNA: TGCAGTGCAAGGACTAGGTCAACATCAGATACGCAGTATTTT. This encodes CSARTRSTSDTQYF. This chain connects TRBV20-1 to TRBJ2-3; 7 bases match TRBD2. CDR3 length equals 14 residues. Trimming cost V 6 bases and J 4 bases; bases outside gene matches: 10. CDR1 is DFQATT and CDR2 is SNEGSKA in the germline V gene (reference sequence).

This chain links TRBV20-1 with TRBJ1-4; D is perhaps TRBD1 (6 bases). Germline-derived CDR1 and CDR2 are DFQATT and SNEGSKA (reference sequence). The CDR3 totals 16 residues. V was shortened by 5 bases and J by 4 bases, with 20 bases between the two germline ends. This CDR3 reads CSALWVVDSLNEKLFF. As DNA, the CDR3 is TGCAGTGCTCTATGGGTCGTGGACAGCCTTAATGAAAAACTGTTTTTT.

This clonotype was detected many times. CDR3 loop: CASSYPVSVDTQYF. CDR3 DNA: TGTGCCAGCAGCTACCCAGTTTCAGTGGATACGCAGTATTTT. This chain joins TRBV7-6 and TRBJ2-3; D ambiguous. The germline V and J ends were trimmed by 4 bases and 6 bases, with 14 bases remaining between them. The CDR3 runs to 14 residues. Germline V lookup: CDR1 SGHVS, CDR2 FNYEAQ.

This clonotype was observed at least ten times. The CDR3 sequence is CASSLGLAGVNEQFF. The CDR3 DNA reads as TGTGCCAGCAGCCTCGGACTAGCGGGGGTCAATGAGCAGTTCTTC. The V and J genes are TRBV7-2 and TRBJ2-1; 13 nucleotides line up with TRBD2. CDR3 length equals 15 residues. Germline values: CDR1 SGHTA, CDR2 FQGNSA. Trimming removed 5 bases from V and 6 bases from J; junction bases left unmatched: 4.

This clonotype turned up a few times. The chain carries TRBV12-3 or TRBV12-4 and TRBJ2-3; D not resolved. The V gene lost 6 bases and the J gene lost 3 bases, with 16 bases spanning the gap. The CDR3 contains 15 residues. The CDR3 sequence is CASSHGPSSTDTQYF. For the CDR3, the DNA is TGTGCCAGCAGCCACGGGCCCTCATCGACAGATACGCAGTATTTT.

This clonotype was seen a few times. The CDR3 DNA reads as TGCGCCAGCAGCCTTGGGACTAGCGGGGGGACGGAGACCCAGTACTTC. Translating gives CASSLGTSGGTETQYF. The V and J genes are TRBV4-3 and TRBJ2-5, with 15 nucleotides matching TRBD2. After removal of 4 bases from V and 5 bases from J, the junction contained 5 bases not matched to a gene. This CDR3 has 16 amino acids. CDR1 is LGHNA, CDR2 YSLEER, per germline.

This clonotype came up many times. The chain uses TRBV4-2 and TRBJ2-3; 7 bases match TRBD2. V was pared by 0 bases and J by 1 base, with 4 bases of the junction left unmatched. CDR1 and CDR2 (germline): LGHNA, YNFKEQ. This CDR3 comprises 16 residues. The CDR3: CASSQDWGGGTDTQYF. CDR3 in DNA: TGTGCCAGCAGCCAAGATTGGGGGGGTGGCACAGATACGCAGTATTTT.

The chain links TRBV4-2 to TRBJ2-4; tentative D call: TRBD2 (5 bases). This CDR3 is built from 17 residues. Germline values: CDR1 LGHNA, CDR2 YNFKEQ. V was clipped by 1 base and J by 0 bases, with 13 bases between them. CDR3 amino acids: CASSQGAGLLAKNIQYF. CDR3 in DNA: TGTGCCAGCAGCCAAGGGGCCGGACTGCTAGCCAAAAACATTCAGTACTTC.

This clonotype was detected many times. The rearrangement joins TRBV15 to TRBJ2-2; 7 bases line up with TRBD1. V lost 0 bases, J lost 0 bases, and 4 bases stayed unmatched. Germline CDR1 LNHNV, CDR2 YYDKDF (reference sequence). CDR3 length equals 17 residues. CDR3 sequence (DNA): TGTGCCACCAGCAGAGATCGTGACAGGGCGAACACCGGGGAGCTGTTTTTT. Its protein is CATSRDRDRANTGELFF.

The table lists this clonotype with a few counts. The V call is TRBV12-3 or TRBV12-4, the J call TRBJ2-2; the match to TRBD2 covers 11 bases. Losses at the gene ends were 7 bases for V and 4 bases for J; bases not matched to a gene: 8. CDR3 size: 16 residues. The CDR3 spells CASTVAGGPGTGELFF. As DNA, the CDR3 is TGTGCCAGCACCGTAGCGGGGGGGCCGGGCACCGGGGAGCTGTTTTTT.

In DNA form, the CDR3 reads TGTGCCAGCAGCTTATCCTACGGAGCTGATACGCAGTATTTT. Encoded protein: CASSLSYGADTQYF. This chain connects TRBV7-6 to TRBJ2-3; D gene ambiguous. The V gene's germline CDR1 is SGHVS and CDR2 FNYEAQ. The CDR3 has 14 residues. The V end was cut by 2 bases, the J end by 6 bases, with 12 bases between. Drawing the rest from reference TRBV7-6 and TRBJ2-3, the complete variable domain is GAGVSQSPRYKVTKRGQDVALRCDPISGHVSLYWYRQALGQGPEFLTYFNYEAQQDKSGLPNDRFSAERPEGSISTLTIQRTEQRDSAMYRCASSLSYGADTQYFGPGTRLTVL.